Below are 13 T cell receptor beta chains sequenced from a single sample in a study of T-cell memory formation after mild COVID-19. MiXCR was run by TCRdb on the 5' RACE reads, yielding one entry per CDR3 protein. The sample records about 560,000 distinct CDR3 sequences, approximately 15% being singletons. Source material: PBMCs or a T cell subset sorted from them (not recorded which). All receptors derive from an adult woman who had mild COVID-19 (a few samples of this study predate the infection). Cell type and time point are not known.

This clonotype was found once. The V gene is TRBV2, the J gene TRBJ2-5, with D tentatively TRBD2 (6 bases). Germline CDR1 SNHLY, CDR2 FYNNEI. Deletions cut 3 bases from V and 10 bases from J, with 21 bases between. The CDR3 has 15 amino acids. The chain's CDR3 is CASSEAETYGGDQYF. CDR3 DNA sequence: TGTGCCAGCAGTGAGGCTGAGACTTACGGCGGGGACCAGTACTTC.

The chain joins TRBV19 to TRBJ1-1, with D possibly being TRBD1 (5 bases). CDR3 length: 11 amino acids. CDR1 is LNHDA and CDR2 is SQIVND in the germline V gene (reference sequence). Trimming pared 8 bases from V and 5 bases from J, leaving 9 bases between. As DNA, the CDR3 is TGTGCCAGTCAGGGTTTTACTGAAGCTTTCTTT. Amino acids: CASQGFTEAFF.

The chain joins TRBV6-5 to TRBJ2-1; TRBD2 aligns across 8 bases. Germline V lookup: CDR1 MNHEY, CDR2 SVGAGI. CDR3 size: 16 residues. V was clipped by 7 bases and J by 1 base; unmatched bases: 9. The CDR3 spells CASISTSGSSYNEQFF. CDR3 DNA: TGTGCCAGCATAAGTACCAGCGGGAGTTCCTACAATGAGCAGTTCTTC.

The chain recombines TRBV11-2 with TRBJ2-1, with TRBD2 matching over 11 bases. With 4 bases clipped from V and 9 bases from J, the junction kept 11 bases outside the gene matches. This CDR3 has 16 residues. CDR1 is SGHAT, CDR2 FQNNGV, per germline. CDR3 nucleotide sequence: TGTGCCAGCAGCTCCCGCCTAGCGGGAGGACTTCGTGAGCAGTTCTTC. Translated: CASSSRLAGGLREQFF.

This clonotype was counted only a few times. The chain recombines TRBV18 with TRBJ2-7; perhaps D is TRBD1 or TRBD2 (5 bases each). CDR1 KGHSH and CDR2 LQKENI come from the germline V gene. The CDR3 runs 14 residues. Trimming pared 3 bases from V and 2 bases from J, leaving 11 bases between. CDR3 in DNA: TGTGCCAGCTCACCGCCCGGGACGGCCTACGAGCAGTACTTC. Amino acid sequence: CASSPPGTAYEQYF.

This clonotype came up a few times. This chain connects TRBV3-1 to TRBJ2-2, with TRBD1 matching over 7 bases. Germline-derived CDR1 and CDR2 are LGHDT and YNNKEL (reference sequence). The CDR3 consists of 15 residues. Trimming cost V 1 base and J 5 bases; bases outside gene matches: 4. CDR3 coding DNA: TGTGCCAGCAGCCAAGGGAAGGGGGCTACCGGGGAGCTGTTTTTT. As protein: CASSQGKGATGELFF.

The sample holds a few counts of this clonotype. This chain uses TRBV20-1 with TRBJ1-4, with 7 bases lining up with TRBD1. CDR3 length: 15 amino acids. J was trimmed by 7 bases and V by 3 bases; bases with no gene match: 11. Germline V lookup: CDR1 DFQATT, CDR2 SNEGSKA (reference sequence). The DNA of the CDR3 is TGCAGTGCTAGTGACCGACCGAGGGGGCGTGAAAAACTGTTTTTT. As protein: CSASDRPRGREKLFF.

In its sample, this clonotype was seen a few times. The V call is TRBV5-1, the J call TRBJ2-7; 8 nucleotides line up with TRBD1. The CDR3 length is 14 residues. In germline, CDR1 is SGHRS, CDR2 YFSETQ. V dropped 3 bases and J dropped 4; count of bases not matched to a gene: 6. CDR3: CASSSDRELYEQYF. The CDR3 bases are TGCGCCAGCAGCTCGGACAGGGAGTTGTACGAGCAGTACTTC.

V gene TRBV5-1 combines with J gene TRBJ2-7, with D uncertain. CDR1 SGHRS and CDR2 YFSETQ come from the germline V gene. The V and J ends lost 0 bases and 3 bases respectively, with 13 bases between them. The CDR3 runs to 15 residues. The CDR3 protein is CASSLGVGDGYEQYF. The CDR3 coding sequence is TGCGCCAGCAGCTTGGGGGTCGGAGACGGCTACGAGCAGTACTTC.

This clonotype was detected a few times. V gene TRBV7-9 combines with J gene TRBJ2-1; D remains unclear. This CDR3 spans 12 amino acids. Germline loops: CDR1 SEHNR, CDR2 FQNEAQ (reference sequence). The V gene lost 4 bases and the J gene lost 8 bases, with 9 bases spanning the gap. CDR3 DNA: TGTGCCAGCAGCTCCCCTGAAGATGAGCAGTTCTTC. Protein: CASSSPEDEQFF. The complete variable domain, with remaining parts taken from reference TRBV7-9 and TRBJ2-1, reads DTGVSQNPRHKITKRGQNVTFRCDPISEHNRLYWYRQTLGQGPEFLTYFQNEAQLEKSRLLSDRFSAERPKGSFSTLEIQRTEQGDSAMYLCASSSPEDEQFFGPGTRLTVL.

The chain couples TRBV3-1 to TRBJ1-2, with unresolved D. Germline CDR1 is LGHDT and CDR2 is YNNKEL (reference sequence). V lost 1 base, J lost 6 bases, and 9 bases lay in between. CDR3 length: 13 residues. The chain's CDR3 is CASSQVQTNGYTF. DNA of the CDR3: TGTGCCAGCAGCCAAGTTCAGACAAATGGCTACACCTTC.

V and J are TRBV10-3 and TRBJ2-3; D unresolved. The CDR3 runs 14 residues. V dropped 3 bases and J dropped 3 bases, with 10 bases sitting between them. CDR1 is ENHRY and CDR2 is SYGVKD in the germline V gene. CDR3 DNA sequence: TGTGCCATCAGTGATTTCGAGATGACAGATACGCAGTATTTT. Protein product: CAISDFEMTDTQYF.

This chain joins TRBV4-1 and TRBJ1-6; D not resolved. The CDR3 length is 14 residues. Germline lookup yields CDR1 MGHRA and CDR2 YSYEKL. V lost 2 bases to trimming and J lost 16 bases, with 18 bases between them. In DNA, the CDR3 is TGCGCCAGCAGCCAAACCATTTTGGCCTTCCCTCTCCACTTT. Translation: CASSQTILAFPLHF.